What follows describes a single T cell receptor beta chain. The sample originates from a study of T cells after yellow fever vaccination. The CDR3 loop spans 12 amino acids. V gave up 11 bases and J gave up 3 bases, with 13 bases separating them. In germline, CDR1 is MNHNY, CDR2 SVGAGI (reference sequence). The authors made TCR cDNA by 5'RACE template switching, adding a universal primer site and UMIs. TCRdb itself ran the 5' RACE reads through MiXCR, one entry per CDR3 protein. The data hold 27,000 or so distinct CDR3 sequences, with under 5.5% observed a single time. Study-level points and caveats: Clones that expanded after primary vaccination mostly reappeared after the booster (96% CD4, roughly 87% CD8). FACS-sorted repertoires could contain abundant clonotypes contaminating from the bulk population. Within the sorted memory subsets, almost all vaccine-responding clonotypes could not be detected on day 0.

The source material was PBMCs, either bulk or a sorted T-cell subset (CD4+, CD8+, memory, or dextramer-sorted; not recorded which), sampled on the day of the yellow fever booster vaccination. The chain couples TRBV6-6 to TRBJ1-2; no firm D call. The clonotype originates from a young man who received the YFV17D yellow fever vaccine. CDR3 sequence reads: CAGLGDDYGYTF. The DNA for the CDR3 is TGTGCCGGACTAGGAGACGACTATGGCTACACCTTC.